One sample yielded the 27 T cell receptor beta chains listed below, sequenced in a study of cytomegalovirus exposure and HLA in healthy donors. PCR used 60 Vbeta primers and 13 Jbeta primers. Some clones are missing from TCRdb's copy, which holds only in-frame ones; the method was immunoSEQ multiplex PCR. The table records more than 150,000 clones, more than 70% of them present only once. Sequencing input: PBMCs. Receptor source: a girl between 10 and 17 years old in good health and CMV-seropositive.

The chain employs TRBV27 and TRBJ2-3; D not resolved. This CDR3 is 14 amino acids long. V lost 2 bases and J 3 bases, leaving 9 bases between the germline ends. Germline CDR1 MNHEY, CDR2 SMNVEV (reference sequence). CDR3 coding DNA: TGTGCCAGCAGTTTACGAAGTCGGACAGATACGCAGTATTTT. The encoded protein is CASSLRSRTDTQYF.

The rearrangement joins TRBV5-1 to TRBJ2-7; perhaps TRBD2 as D (6 bases). The V gene lost 4 bases and the J gene lost 4 bases, with 21 bases spanning the gap. CDR3 length equals 16 residues. Germline V CDR1 and CDR2: SGHRS, YFSETQ. The CDR3 DNA follows: TGCGCCAGCAGCCCGGTGACTTTGGGGGGTAATTACGAGCAGTACTTC. This codes for CASSPVTLGGNYEQYF.

The chain has TRBV27 and TRBJ1-1; D is uncertain. This CDR3 contains 14 residues. CDR1 is MNHEY, CDR2 SMNVEV, per germline (reference sequence). Trimming took off 0 bases at V and 5 bases at J, with 10 bases between the two ends. CDR3 loop: CASSLSEGGTEAFF. CDR3 DNA sequence: TGTGCCAGCAGTTTATCAGAGGGTGGGACTGAAGCTTTCTTT.

The gene calls are TRBV30 and TRBJ1-2, with 7 bases identical to TRBD1. The germline CDR1 and CDR2 sequences are GTSNPN and SVGIG (reference sequence). This CDR3 spans 11 amino acids. V lost 5 bases, J lost 7 bases, and 4 bases stayed unmatched. The CDR3 reads CAWDRDSGYTF. The DNA for the CDR3 is TGTGCCTGGGACAGGGATAGTGGCTACACCTTC.

The chain joins TRBV19 to TRBJ1-4; D is ambiguous. Germline loops: CDR1 LNHDA, CDR2 SQIVND (reference sequence). CDR3 size: 12 residues. V was clipped by 2 bases and J by 10 bases, with 8 bases between them. DNA for the CDR3: TGTGCCAGTAGTATACTCAACGGAAAACTGTTTTTT. It is translated as CASSILNGKLFF.

This sequence joins TRBV19 and TRBJ1-5; a possible D gene is TRBD1 (6 bases). The V end was cut by 6 bases, the J end by 6 bases, with 18 bases between. Germline V gene data show CDR1 as LNHDA and CDR2 as SQIVND (reference sequence). CDR3 length: 15 amino acids. CDR3 region: CASSPRDYRAQPQHF. The CDR3 DNA sequence: TGTGCCAGTAGCCCCCGGGACTACAGGGCTCAGCCCCAGCATTTT.

This clone was detected only a few times. The chain employs TRBV19 and TRBJ1-1; the match to TRBD1 covers 7 bases. V shed 4 bases, J shed 10 bases, and the junction held 6 bases outside the gene matches. CDR3 length equals 12 residues. The germline CDR1 and CDR2 sequences are LNHDA and SQIVND (reference sequence). The CDR3 spells CASSTPGGRAFF. DNA of the CDR3: TGTGCCAGTAGTACCCCAGGGGGTAGAGCTTTCTTT. Full variable domain (outside the CDR3, taken from reference TRBV19 and TRBJ1-1): DGGITQSPKYLFRKEGQNVTLSCEQNLNHDAMYWYRQDPGQGLRLIYYSQIVNDFQKGDIAEGYSVSREKKESFPLTVTSAQKNPTAFYLCASSTPGGRAFFGQGTRLTVV.

This chain links TRBV11-2 with TRBJ1-1; weak D call: TRBD1 (6 bases). The CDR3 loop spans 15 amino acids. Trimming left V 1 base short and J 8 bases short, with 17 bases between. Per germline, CDR1 SGHAT and CDR2 FQNNGV. The CDR3 DNA sequence: TGTGCCAGCAGCTTAGTGAGTCTAAGAGGGGGAGAAGCTTTCTTT. This codes for CASSLVSLRGGEAFF.

This chain connects TRBV11-2 to TRBJ2-3; a weak D match, TRBD1 (6 bases). The germline V gene has CDR1 SGHAT and CDR2 FQNNGV. V shed 6 bases and J shed 0 bases, with 13 bases lying between them. CDR3 length equals 15 residues. CDR3: CASSPGQFSTDTQYF. Written as DNA, the CDR3 is TGTGCCAGCAGTCCTGGACAGTTTAGCACAGATACGCAGTATTTT.

The genes are TRBV4-1 and TRBJ2-5; 8 nucleotides match TRBD2. The CDR3 contains 15 residues. The V and J ends lost 3 bases and 4 bases, in that order; junction bases with no gene match: 7. The germline CDR1 and CDR2 sequences are MGHRA and YSYEKL. This CDR3 is CASSHTGGPGETQYF. The CDR3 DNA reads as TGCGCCAGCAGCCATACGGGAGGGCCGGGAGAGACCCAGTACTTC.

The chain couples TRBV5-4 to TRBJ2-3; D not certain. Germline V gene lookup returns CDR1 SGHNT and CDR2 YYREEE (reference sequence). The CDR3 spans 13 residues. V shed 6 bases and J shed 1 base, with 9 bases lying between them. CDR3 sequence (DNA): TGTGCCAGCATGGGCTCTCGCACAGATACGCAGTATTTT. It yields the protein CASMGSRTDTQYF.

The genes are TRBV7-9 and TRBJ2-1; 9 positions agree with TRBD2. Losses at the gene ends were 3 bases for V and 6 bases for J; bases not matched to a gene: 6. Germline V lookup: CDR1 SEHNR, CDR2 FQNEAQ (reference sequence). CDR3 size: 15 residues. The CDR3 sequence: CASSFSLAGPNEQFF. The CDR3 DNA reads TGTGCCAGCAGCTTCAGTCTAGCGGGACCCAATGAGCAGTTCTTC.

The V and J genes are TRBV5-1 and TRBJ2-3; TRBD1 aligns across 7 bases. CDR3 length: 17 residues. Germline V gene data show CDR1 as SGHRS and CDR2 as YFSETQ. Trimming removed 1 base from V and 3 bases from J; junction bases left unmatched: 11. This CDR3 is CASSLFAFDRDTDTQYF. The CDR3 nucleotides read TGCGCCAGCAGCTTGTTCGCCTTCGACAGGGATACAGATACGCAGTATTTT.

In its sample, this clone was seen once. The chain is built from TRBV7-2 and TRBJ1-2; TRBD1 agrees at 12 bases. This CDR3 spans 15 amino acids. J was trimmed by 8 bases and V by 3 bases; bases with no gene match: 7. CDR1 is SGHTA, CDR2 FQGNSA, per germline. CDR3 bases: TGTGCCAGCAGCTTTGGGACAGGGGGCCTCCTGGGCTACACCTTC. Protein: CASSFGTGGLLGYTF.

The chain is built from TRBV6-9 and TRBJ2-7; 9 nucleotides match TRBD2. Losses at the gene ends were 2 bases for V and 7 bases for J; bases not matched to a gene: 12. This CDR3 region has 16 residues. CDR1 is MNHGY, CDR2 SVAAGI, per germline. CDR3 DNA: TGTGCCAGCAGTTATCGGGGACTAGCTAGGTTGGGAGAGCAGTACTTC. This encodes CASSYRGLARLGEQYF.

This sequence joins TRBV19 and TRBJ2-7; TRBD2 matches at 9 bases. The V gene's germline CDR1 is LNHDA and CDR2 SQIVND (reference sequence). The CDR3 consists of 14 residues. J was trimmed by 3 bases and V by 3 bases; bases with no gene match: 3. CDR3 residues: CASSILAGLYEQYF. The CDR3 region has the DNA TGTGCCAGTAGTATTCTAGCGGGGCTCTACGAGCAGTACTTC.

A single count supports this clone. The chain uses TRBV2 and TRBJ1-1, with D unclear. The ends were cut back, 3 bases at V and 7 bases at J, with 6 bases in the middle. The germline V gene has CDR1 SNHLY and CDR2 FYNNEI. The CDR3 spans 11 residues. The CDR3 DNA sequence: TGTGCCAGCAGTGAGGGCAGTGAAGCTTTCTTT. Amino acids: CASSEGSEAFF.

This clone appeared once. An end of the junction differs from the germline gene, which may be a read error. The V gene is TRBV7-2, the J gene TRBJ2-5; D call uncertain. The germline CDR1 and CDR2 sequences are SGHTA and FQGNSA. This CDR3 region has 11 residues. The CDR3 is CASSPRHGGNF. Here the CDR3 DNA reads TGTGCCAGCAGTCCTCGGCACGGCGGAAACTTC.

As to this clone: Within the sample, other DNA sequences also encode this same CDR3. The chain employs TRBV4-2 and TRBJ2-7, with 7 bases that match TRBD2. V gave up 1 base and J gave up 0 bases; unmatched junction bases: 0. Looked up from germline, CDR1 is LGHNA and CDR2 is YNFKEQ. This CDR3 has 14 amino acids. The CDR3 sequence is CASSQGGSSYEQYF. CDR3 nucleotides: TGTGCCAGCAGCCAAGGCGGGAGCTCCTACGAGCAGTACTTC.

The genes are TRBV7-2 and TRBJ2-4, with a tentative D call TRBD1 (5 bases). This CDR3 has 13 amino acids. Germline V gene lookup returns CDR1 SGHTA and CDR2 FQGNSA. V lost 5 bases and J 12 bases, leaving 17 bases between the germline ends. CDR3 region: CASSPGHQLAQYF. CDR3 DNA: TGTGCCAGCAGCCCAGGACACCAACTGGCTCAGTACTTC.

This chain links TRBV5-1 with TRBJ2-3; TRBD2 matches 9 bases. Germline assignment: CDR1 SGHRS and CDR2 YFSETQ. Trimming took 7 bases from V and 2 from J; bases not matched to a gene: 8. CDR3 length: 15 residues. CDR3 protein: CASGLASHYTDTQYF. Written as DNA, the CDR3 is TGCGCCAGCGGACTAGCGAGCCACTACACAGATACGCAGTATTTT. Based on the CDR3 plus reference TRBV5-1 and TRBJ2-3, the full variable domain is KAGVTQTPRYLIKTRGQQVTLSCSPISGHRSVSWYQQTPGQGLQFLFEYFSETQRNKGNFPGRFSGRQFSNSRSEMNVSTLELGDSALYLCASGLASHYTDTQYFGPGTRLTVL.

This chain uses TRBV5-1 with TRBJ2-1; D is undetermined. The CDR3 is 12 amino acids. CDR1 is SGHRS and CDR2 is YFSETQ in the germline V gene. Trimming removed 3 bases at V and 12 bases at J, with 13 bases between. The CDR3 DNA reads as TGCGCCAGCAGCTCCCAAGTCGGTCGGCAGTTCTTC. Translating gives CASSSQVGRQFF.

This chain uses TRBV30 with TRBJ1-2, with TRBD1 as a possible D gene (5 bases). The CDR3 spans 11 residues. The germline V gene has CDR1 GTSNPN and CDR2 SVGIG (reference sequence). Deletions cut 7 bases from V and 2 bases from J, with 8 bases between. CDR3: CAFDSNYGYTF. The CDR3 DNA is TGTGCCTTTGACAGCAACTATGGCTACACCTTC.

This clone was seen a single time. The V and J genes are TRBV15 and TRBJ1-4; 11 bases agree with TRBD1. Per the germline V gene, CDR1 is LNHNV and CDR2 is YYDKDF (reference sequence). This CDR3 region has 14 residues. The V segment lost 3 bases and the J segment 7 bases; nucleotides outside the gene matches: 1. The CDR3 DNA follows: TGTGCCACCAGCAGGGACAGGGGGCCTGAAAAACTGTTTTTT. It encodes CATSRDRGPEKLFF.

The chain is built from TRBV4-2 and TRBJ1-1, with 7 bases identical to TRBD1. The trim removed 0 bases at V and 0 bases at J, leaving 13 bases unmatched. The germline CDR1 and CDR2 sequences are LGHNA and YNFKEQ. The CDR3 is 19 residues long. The CDR3 reads CASSQDEGDSQTLNTEAFF. As DNA, the CDR3 is TGTGCCAGCAGCCAAGATGAGGGGGACAGCCAGACCTTGAACACTGAAGCTTTCTTT.

The rearrangement uses TRBV5-1 and TRBJ2-3; 13 bases match TRBD2. CDR1 is SGHRS, CDR2 YFSETQ, per germline. V trimming: 4 bases; J trimming: 2 bases; junction bases outside the gene matches: 10. This CDR3 contains 18 residues. The chain's CDR3 is CASSRRKGLAGITDTQYF. CDR3 coding DNA: TGCGCCAGCAGCCGACGGAAGGGACTAGCGGGGATCACAGATACGCAGTATTTT.

Here the CDR3 reads CASSLEGGGDTQYF. In DNA, the CDR3 is TGTGCCAGCAGCTTGGAGGGGGGAGGGGATACGCAGTATTTT. V is TRBV5-6 and J is TRBJ2-3, with TRBD2 as a possible D gene (7 bases). CDR1 is SGHDT, CDR2 YYEEEE, per germline. The V gene lost 0 bases and the J gene lost 6 bases, with 11 bases spanning the gap. The CDR3 has 14 residues.